The clone carrying this T cell receptor beta chain was observed a handful of times. Antigen: not known. The data originate from a study of shared clonotypes between healthy human individuals. Study findings and constraints: Naive subsets usually exceeded memory subsets in estimated richness.

Germline CDR1 reads KGHSH; CDR2 reads LQKENI. The CDR3 contains 13 residues. The V end lost 1 base, the J end lost 8 bases, and 9 bases lay between the germline ends. Original processing methods: Filtering differed, since immunoSEQ gave only junction sequences and no quality scores. Libraries were prepared by immunoSEQ multiplex PCR; TCRdb keeps only in-frame clonotypes and omits some of them. Clonal size and the V and J genes are those of that table, whereas D and trimming came from the DNA. Here the sample spans roughly 1 million clones, 60% to 80% being singletons. In the CD4+ fraction, cells were divided into CD45RA+ naive and CD45RA-negative memory subsets.

The sequence was collected from a man aged 18 to 30 in good health. The rearrangement uses TRBV18 and TRBJ2-1, with D hard to call. The specimen sequenced was memory CD4+ T cells sorted from blood. Subset noted: CD45RA-negative fraction. The DNA of the CDR3 is TGTGCCAGCTCACCACGGGCCCGGTATGAGCAGTTCTTC. Its translation is CASSPRARYEQFF.